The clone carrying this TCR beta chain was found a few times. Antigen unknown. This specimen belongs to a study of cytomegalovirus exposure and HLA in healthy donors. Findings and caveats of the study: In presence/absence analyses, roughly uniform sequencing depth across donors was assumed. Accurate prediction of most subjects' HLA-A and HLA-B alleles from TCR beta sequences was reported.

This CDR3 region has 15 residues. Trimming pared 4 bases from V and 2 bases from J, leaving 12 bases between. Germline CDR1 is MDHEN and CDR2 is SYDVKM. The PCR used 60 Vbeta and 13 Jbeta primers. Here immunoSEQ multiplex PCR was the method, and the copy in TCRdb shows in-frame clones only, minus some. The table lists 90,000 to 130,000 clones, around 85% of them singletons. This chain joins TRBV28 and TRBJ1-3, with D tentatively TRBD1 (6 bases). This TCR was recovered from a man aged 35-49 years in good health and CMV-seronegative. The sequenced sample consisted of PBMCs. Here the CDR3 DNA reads TGTGCCAGCAGTTCAATGGGGGCGGCTGGAAACACCATATATTTT. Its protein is CASSSMGAAGNTIYF. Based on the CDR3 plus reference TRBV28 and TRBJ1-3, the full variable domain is DVKVTQSSRYLVKRTGEKVFLECVQDMDHENMFWYRQDPGLGLRLIYFSYDVKMKEKGDIPEGYSVSREKKERFSLILESASTNQTSMYLCASSSMGAAGNTIYFGEGSWLTVV.